This TCR beta chain originates from a study of blood T cell repertoires in COVID-19. On the study more broadly: The study drew acute and convalescent COVID-19 samples from the United States, Italy and Spain. T cells, B-cell-depleted T cells, or PBMCs provided the cDNA or gDNA that served as material.

In the source study's methods: Estimation of nucleated cell counts relied on the amplification of reference gene primers. Assay used: immunoSEQ multiplex PCR; TCRdb lists only in-frame clones, some missing. V and J calls and clone size follow that table, whereas D and trimming were derived from the DNA. The sample holds more than 150,000 clones, 70% to 85% seen once. Germline values: CDR1 LGHNA, CDR2 YNFKEQ. The CDR3 is 14 amino acids. The ends were cut back, 0 bases at V and 8 bases at J, with 13 bases in the middle. V usage is TRBV4-2 and J usage is TRBJ1-2; D unclear. Material for sequencing was peripheral blood. The receptor was isolated from a man aged 50-60 years who had recovered from COVID-19. In nucleotides, the CDR3 is TGTGCCAGCAGCCAAGACAGAAGGGCGGGAGGCTACACCTTC. The encoded protein is CASSQDRRAGGYTF.